The 14 T cell receptor beta chains below come from one sample, sequenced in a study of pediatric ulcerative colitis. Measured with immunoSEQ multiplex PCR; TCRdb has only the in-frame clones, and not every one. The repertoire has roughly 23,000 clones, around 64% of them found once; the top ten carry about 14%. One to two pinch biopsies were taken from the rectum during colonoscopy. Sequencing was carried out using gut tissue. The origin of the receptors is a boy between 10 and 17 years old with severe ulcerative colitis.

As DNA, the CDR3 is TGTGCCAGCTCACCCACCGTAAAGGGTGGTTGGAATAACTATGGCTACACCTTC. It codes for CASSPTVKGGWNNYGYTF. This chain links TRBV18 with TRBJ1-2; D uncertain. Germline-derived CDR1 and CDR2 are KGHSH and LQKENI. The CDR3 sequence is 18 residues long. The V gene lost 3 bases and the J gene lost 1 base, with 21 bases spanning the gap.

This clone has only one observation. This chain links TRBV11-2 with TRBJ2-7; 7 nucleotides match TRBD2. The CDR3 has 15 amino acids. V lost 5 bases and J lost 0; bases outside the gene matches: 7. CDR1 is SGHAT and CDR2 is FQNNGV in the germline V gene. CDR3: CASSPRGGVSYEQYF. The CDR3 coding sequence is TGTGCCAGCAGCCCCCGGGGAGGGGTCTCCTACGAGCAGTACTTC.

The V gene is TRBV9, the J gene TRBJ1-2, with no clear D. Germline CDR1 SGDLS, CDR2 YYNGEE. The CDR3 length is 14 residues. The V and J ends lost 0 bases and 4 bases respectively, with 10 bases between them. CDR3 nucleotides: TGTGCCAGCAGCGTAGGTGCAGATACCTATGGCTACACCTTC. Translating gives CASSVGADTYGYTF.

J is TRBJ1-1 and V is TRBV18; D is perhaps TRBD1 (5 bases). From germline, CDR1 is KGHSH and CDR2 LQKENI. The V gene lost 4 bases and the J gene lost 7 bases, with 10 bases spanning the gap. The CDR3 extends over 12 amino acids. The CDR3 DNA sequence: TGTGCCAGCTCACTCTCTAGGGGTGAAGCTTTCTTT. Its translation: CASSLSRGEAFF.

V and J are TRBV27 and TRBJ2-4, with D perhaps assigned TRBD1 or TRBD2 (5 bases each). Per the germline V gene, CDR1 is MNHEY and CDR2 is SMNVEV (reference sequence). The CDR3 is made up of 16 amino acids. Trimming cost V 5 bases and J 5 bases, with 19 bases left between them. In nucleotides, the CDR3 is TGTGCCAGCAGTGAGGGTCCCGGGCAGGGCGAAAACATTCAGTACTTC. Protein product: CASSEGPGQGENIQYF.

The chain recombines TRBV6-1 with TRBJ2-6, with D unresolved. The germline CDR1 and CDR2 sequences are MNHNS and SASEGT. The length of the CDR3 is 19 residues. V lost 0 bases to trimming and J lost 0 bases, with 15 bases between them. The CDR3 loop is CASSEAPLQVGSGANVLTF. As DNA, the CDR3 is TGTGCCAGCAGTGAAGCGCCCTTACAAGTAGGCTCTGGGGCCAACGTCCTGACTTTC.

The gene calls are TRBV7-9 and TRBJ1-2; 9 bases agree with TRBD1. The CDR3 is 14 residues long. Trimming cost V 5 bases and J 4 bases; bases outside gene matches: 5. The germline V gene encodes CDR1 SEHNR and CDR2 FQNEAQ (reference sequence). DNA for the CDR3: TGTGCCAGCAGCCCGGACAGGGGAGGCTATGGCTACACCTTC. Amino acid sequence: CASSPDRGGYGYTF.

The rearrangement links TRBV5-1 to TRBJ2-5; D unclear. The CDR3 has 13 residues. V lost 1 base, J lost 0 bases, and 4 bases lay in between. The V gene's germline CDR1 is SGHRS and CDR2 YFSETQ. The CDR3 DNA sequence: TGCGCCAGCAGCTTGAGCTACCAAGAGACCCAGTACTTC. It translates to CASSLSYQETQYF.

V usage is TRBV18 and J usage is TRBJ2-7; 12 bases line up with TRBD2. The CDR3 runs 15 residues. V was clipped by 3 bases and J by 2 bases; unmatched bases: 2. Germline assignment: CDR1 KGHSH and CDR2 LQKENI. CDR3 loop: CASSPGTSGPYEQYF. In DNA form, the CDR3 reads TGTGCCAGCTCACCCGGGACTAGCGGGCCCTACGAGCAGTACTTC.

The CDR3 nucleotides read TGTGCCAGCAGCTTGGCCGGGGACAATAGGGAGACCCAGTACTTC. It specifies CASSLAGDNRETQYF. The chain carries TRBV5-4 and TRBJ2-5; D perhaps matches TRBD1 (6 bases). The germline V gene encodes CDR1 SGHNT and CDR2 YYREEE (reference sequence). Trimming took 0 bases from V and 5 from J, leaving 14 bases between them. The CDR3 is made up of 15 amino acids.

V usage is TRBV15 and J usage is TRBJ1-6; 7 positions match TRBD1. Trimming removed 0 bases from V and 9 bases from J; junction bases left unmatched: 5. The V gene's germline CDR1 is LNHNV and CDR2 YYDKDF (reference sequence). This CDR3 has 15 amino acids. CDR3 sequence: CATSREPTGSSPLHF. The CDR3 DNA is TGTGCCACCAGCAGAGAACCGACAGGGAGTTCACCCCTCCACTTT.

The chain is built from TRBV5-6 and TRBJ1-3, with D unresolved. The length of the CDR3 is 11 residues. Deletions cut 2 bases from V and 6 bases from J, with 3 bases between. Per germline, CDR1 SGHDT and CDR2 YYEEEE. In DNA form, the CDR3 reads TGTGCCAGCAGCTTCGAAAACACCATATATTTT. Translation gives CASSFENTIYF.

The chain has TRBV5-1 and TRBJ2-1; 7 positions agree with TRBD1. From germline, CDR1 is SGHRS and CDR2 YFSETQ. CDR3 size: 17 residues. The trim removed 3 bases at V and 7 bases at J, leaving 16 bases unmatched. CDR3: CASSSSPGQSTGNEQFF. The CDR3 DNA reads TGCGCCAGCAGCTCTTCCCCGGGACAGAGTACAGGGAATGAGCAGTTCTTC.

This sequence joins TRBV5-4 and TRBJ1-1, with unresolved D. This CDR3 is built from 13 residues. Per germline, CDR1 SGHNT and CDR2 YYREEE (reference sequence). Trimming took off 7 bases at V and 1 base at J, with 11 bases between the two ends. For the CDR3, the DNA is TGTGCCAGCCAAGCGCGTGAGAACACTGAAGCTTTCTTT. Translated: CASQARENTEAFF.